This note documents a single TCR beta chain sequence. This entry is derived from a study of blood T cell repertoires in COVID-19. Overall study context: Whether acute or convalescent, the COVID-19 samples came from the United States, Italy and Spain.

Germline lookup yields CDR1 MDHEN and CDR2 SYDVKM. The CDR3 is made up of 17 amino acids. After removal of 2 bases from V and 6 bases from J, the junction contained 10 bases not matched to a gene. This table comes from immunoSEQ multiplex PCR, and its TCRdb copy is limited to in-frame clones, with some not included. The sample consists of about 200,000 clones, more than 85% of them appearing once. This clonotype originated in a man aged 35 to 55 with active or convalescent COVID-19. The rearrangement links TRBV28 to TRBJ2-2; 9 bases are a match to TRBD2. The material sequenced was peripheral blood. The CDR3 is CASSLPVGASGAGELFF. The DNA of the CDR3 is TGTGCCAGCAGTTTACCGGTCGGCGCTAGCGGGGCCGGGGAGCTGTTTTTT. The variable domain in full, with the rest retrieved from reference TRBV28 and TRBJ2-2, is DVKVTQSSRYLVKRTGEKVFLECVQDMDHENMFWYRQDPGLGLRLIYFSYDVKMKEKGDIPEGYSVSREKKERFSLILESASTNQTSMYLCASSLPVGASGAGELFFGEGSRLTVL.